Sequencing of this T cell receptor (beta chain) was carried out in a study of T cell clonality in common variable immunodeficiency. Some clones are missing from TCRdb's copy, which holds only in-frame ones; the method was immunoSEQ multiplex PCR. The sample yields 50,000 to 65,000 clones, without any singletons. Both groups were predominantly of Caucasian heritage. The sample holds many counts of this clone. Its matching antigen is unknown. Study-wide points: TCRbeta clonality was increased in CVID versus healthy controls.

This sequence was found in a person between 18 and 75 years old in good health. What was sequenced was peripheral blood mononuclear cells.

Incomplete CDR3 DNA: TGTGCCAGCTCACCCGCCCCACGGGCAACTAATGAAAAA. This encodes CASSPAPRATNEK. In full, the CDR3 is CASSPAPRATNEKLFF. This sequence joins TRBV18 and TRBJ1-4, with D uncertain. Read data end 3 residues before the CDR3 end; the end is taken from the germline J gene. Trimming left V 3 bases short and J 0 bases short, with 11 bases between. From germline, CDR1 is KGHSH and CDR2 LQKENI. The CDR3 spans 16 residues. The whole variable domain, filled in from reference TRBV18 and TRBJ1-4, reads NAGVMQNPRHLVRRRGQEARLRCSPMKGHSHVYWYRQLPEEGLKFMVYLQKENIIDESGMPKERFSAEFPKEGPSILRIQQVVRGDSAAYFCASSPAPRATNEKLFFGSGTQLSVL.